Following are 20 T cell receptor beta chains from one sample sequenced in a study of long-term antiretroviral therapy in people with HIV. With survey level as its setting, the immunoSEQ assay was v3.0. Data came from immunoSEQ multiplex PCR; TCRdb stores just in-frame clones and leaves some out. The sample lists approximately 20,000 clones; approximately 84% were seen once. The sequencing here drew on unsorted PBMCs, taken 0.5 years after starting antiretroviral therapy. Every receptor here comes from a man between 18 and 29 years old with HIV.

The V gene is TRBV28, the J gene TRBJ2-3, with D unresolved. Trimming took 2 bases from V and 4 from J, leaving 4 bases between them. CDR1 and CDR2 (germline): MDHEN, SYDVKM. The CDR3 covers 12 residues. The CDR3, as DNA: TGTGCCAGCAGTTTAGGGTCAGATACGCAGTATTTT. Translating it yields CASSLGSDTQYF.

V usage is TRBV7-9 and J usage is TRBJ2-2; 7 nucleotides match TRBD1. This CDR3 contains 15 residues. Unmatched junction bases numbered 3, after V lost 5 bases and J lost 0 bases. Germline CDR1 and CDR2: SEHNR and FQNEAQ (reference sequence). As DNA, the CDR3 is TGTGCCAGCAGCCCTCAGGGGGCGAACACCGGGGAGCTGTTTTTT. Translating gives CASSPQGANTGELFF.

This rearrangement joins TRBV27 to TRBJ2-1, with no clear D. The CDR3 is 14 residues long. CDR1 is MNHEY and CDR2 is SMNVEV in the germline V gene (reference sequence). V was shortened by 3 bases and J by 1 base, with 7 bases between the two germline ends. The chain's CDR3 is CASSLSRSYNEQFF. The DNA of the CDR3 is TGTGCCAGCAGTTTGTCCCGGTCCTACAATGAGCAGTTCTTC.

The chain joins TRBV27 to TRBJ1-3; a weak D match, TRBD1 (5 bases). The CDR3 has 13 amino acids. The V end was cut by 6 bases, the J end by 4 bases, with 10 bases between. Per germline, CDR1 MNHEY and CDR2 SMNVEV (reference sequence). The DNA for the CDR3 is TGTGCCAGCAGGGCGACAGCCGGAAACACCATATATTTT. It encodes CASRATAGNTIYF.

The DNA of the CDR3 is TGTGCCAGCAGCTTAGGGGGTGCAGGGCCAATGAACACTGAAGCTTTCTTT. Protein: CASSLGGAGPMNTEAFF. The rearrangement links TRBV7-8 to TRBJ1-1, with a tentative D call TRBD1 (5 bases). There are 17 residues in the CDR3. Germline assignment: CDR1 SGHVS and CDR2 FQNEAQ. V gave up 1 base and J gave up 0 bases, with 15 bases separating them.

In nucleotides, the CDR3 is TGTGCCAGCAGTGTTAGGGACTGGAAACCCCAAGAGACCCAGTACTTC. It specifies CASSVRDWKPQETQYF. This chain connects TRBV6-6 to TRBJ2-5; D is possibly TRBD2 (6 bases). This CDR3 has 16 amino acids. V was shortened by 5 bases and J by 1 base, with 17 bases between the two germline ends. The germline V gene has CDR1 MNHNY and CDR2 SVGAGI (reference sequence).

This chain connects TRBV23-1 to TRBJ1-2, with D possibly TRBD1 on 6 matching bases. TRBV23-1 is identified as an open reading frame with a role that is uncertain. The CDR3 spans 14 residues. V dropped 4 bases and J dropped 8 bases, with 17 bases sitting between them. CDR3 protein: CASSRNEGVRGYTF. The DNA of the CDR3 is TGCGCCAGCAGTCGCAACGAGGGGGTTAGAGGCTACACCTTC.

V usage is TRBV5-1 and J usage is TRBJ1-4; no definite D call. The germline V gene has CDR1 SGHRS and CDR2 YFSETQ. V was cut by 0 bases and J by 8 bases, with 11 bases left in between. The CDR3 extends over 14 amino acids. CDR3 in DNA: TGCGCCAGCAGCTTGGAAATACAAGGGGAAAAACTGTTTTTT. It encodes CASSLEIQGEKLFF.

This clone was observed a single time. The V and J genes are TRBV19 and TRBJ2-1; D remains unclear. The CDR3 spans 13 residues. Per germline, CDR1 LNHDA and CDR2 SQIVND (reference sequence). V lost 10 bases to trimming and J lost 4 bases, with 14 bases between them. This CDR3 is CATRPANYNEQFF. For the CDR3, the DNA is TGTGCCACCAGACCCGCTAATTACAATGAGCAGTTCTTC.

The chain has TRBV28 and TRBJ2-7; 7 bases match TRBD1. Germline V gene lookup returns CDR1 MDHEN and CDR2 SYDVKM. The CDR3 is made up of 13 amino acids. After removal of 4 bases from V and 5 bases from J, the junction contained 5 bases not matched to a gene. The CDR3 region is CASSSGQQHEQYF. CDR3 sequence (DNA): TGTGCCAGCAGTTCGGGACAGCAACACGAGCAGTACTTC.

V and J are TRBV5-1 and TRBJ2-7, with D unresolved. The V and J ends lost 5 bases and 0 bases respectively, with 12 bases between them. Germline lookup yields CDR1 SGHRS and CDR2 YFSETQ. This CDR3 region has 14 residues. The CDR3 DNA follows: TGCGCCAGCAGTTTCACGACCCGCTCCTACGAGCAGTACTTC. Residues: CASSFTTRSYEQYF.

The chain is built from TRBV6-4 and TRBJ1-1; TRBD1 is a possible D gene (5 bases). Per the germline V gene, CDR1 is MRHNA and CDR2 is SNTAGT. The CDR3 contains 13 residues. Trimming took off 4 bases at V and 1 base at J, with 7 bases between the two ends. The CDR3 loop reads CASSADRNTEAFF. The CDR3 DNA is TGTGCCAGCAGTGCCGACAGGAACACTGAAGCTTTCTTT.

This clone has just one count. This chain connects TRBV7-8 to TRBJ2-5; perhaps TRBD1 as D (6 bases). The germline gives CDR1 SGHVS, CDR2 FQNEAQ. V gave up 4 bases and J gave up 2 bases, with 20 bases separating them. The CDR3 sequence is 17 residues long. The CDR3 sequence is CASSYIRDKQTQETQYF. Here the CDR3 DNA reads TGTGCCAGCAGCTATATACGGGACAAGCAGACTCAAGAGACCCAGTACTTC.

The chain links TRBV9 to TRBJ2-5; D possibly corresponds to TRBD2 (7 bases). Germline V gene data show CDR1 as SGDLS and CDR2 as YYNGEE. V shed 4 bases and J shed 4 bases, with 17 bases lying between them. This CDR3 contains 15 residues. The CDR3 is CASSSSSGGPETQYF. In DNA form, the CDR3 reads TGTGCCAGCAGCTCCTCGTCGGGGGGCCCAGAGACCCAGTACTTC.

The chain joins TRBV27 to TRBJ1-5, with 8 bases aligning to TRBD1. The V segment lost 5 bases and the J segment 3 bases; nucleotides outside the gene matches: 3. Germline-derived CDR1 and CDR2 are MNHEY and SMNVEV (reference sequence). This CDR3 spans 14 amino acids. The CDR3, as DNA: TGTGCCAGCAGTGCAGGGGGCTTCAATCAGCCCCAGCATTTT. Translation gives CASSAGGFNQPQHF.

This chain links TRBV5-1 with TRBJ1-1; 8 bases agree with TRBD1. The trim removed 4 bases at V and 1 base at J, leaving 6 bases unmatched. The CDR3 is 15 residues long. Germline V gene lookup returns CDR1 SGHRS and CDR2 YFSETQ. The CDR3 nucleotides read TGCGCCAGCAGCGGGACAGGCCGCCGGAACACTGAAGCTTTCTTT. Its translation: CASSGTGRRNTEAFF.

J is TRBJ1-4 and V is TRBV27; D is uncertain. Germline CDR1 MNHEY, CDR2 SMNVEV (reference sequence). The CDR3 runs 11 residues. The V end was cut by 3 bases, the J end by 8 bases, with 4 bases between. The CDR3 loop is CASSFGEKLFF. DNA of the CDR3: TGTGCCAGCAGTTTTGGCGAAAAACTGTTTTTT.

The chain couples TRBV7-8 to TRBJ2-3; D is unclear. CDR1 SGHVS and CDR2 FQNEAQ come from the germline V gene. There are 13 residues in the CDR3. Deletions cut 5 bases from V and 4 bases from J, with 10 bases between. The CDR3 reads CASSLGGADTQYF. CDR3 sequence (DNA): TGTGCCAGCAGCCTAGGTGGAGCAGATACGCAGTATTTT.

This rearrangement joins TRBV28 to TRBJ1-5; D not certain. The germline V gene encodes CDR1 MDHEN and CDR2 SYDVKM. This CDR3 has 15 amino acids. V dropped 6 bases and J dropped 3 bases, with 15 bases sitting between them. CDR3 protein: CASSPADTYNQPQHF. CDR3 DNA sequence: TGTGCCAGCAGCCCAGCCGACACTTACAATCAGCCCCAGCATTTT.

This chain links TRBV28 with TRBJ1-6; TRBD1 agrees at 7 bases. This CDR3 comprises 15 residues. Germline CDR1 and CDR2: MDHEN and SYDVKM. Losses at the gene ends were 3 bases for V and 11 bases for J; bases not matched to a gene: 10. CDR3 sequence: CASSLEPGQKAPLHF. The CDR3 DNA reads as TGTGCCAGCAGTTTGGAACCGGGACAGAAGGCACCCCTCCACTTT.